The entry that follows covers one TCR beta chain sequence. The length of the CDR3 is 15 residues. Trimming removed 6 bases from V and 7 bases from J; junction bases left unmatched: 8. Germline V gives CDR1 MDHEN, CDR2 SYDVKM. The data originate from a study of Ad26.COV2.S vaccination and SARS-CoV-2 variants. For the study at large: Into the muscle, Ad26.COV2.S was dosed once or twice, 56 days apart.

Indicated treatment: 19 received Ad26.COV2.S at low or high dose, single or two shots; about 5 received placebo; per-sample allocation not given. The samples were gathered on day 63 after the first injection of vaccine or placebo. Vaccination employed an Ad26 vector expressing the Wuhan-strain SARS-CoV-2 spike. Using immunoSEQ multiplex PCR, the repertoire was profiled, and TCRdb retains in-frame clones only, with some absent. The sample consists of about 420,000 clones, 70% to 90% of them appearing once. This receptor was identified in a person aged 18 to 65 who received the Ad26.COV2.S COVID-19 vaccine or a placebo. The sequencing used peripheral blood, collected in a trial of Ad26.COV2.S vaccine versus placebo. The rearrangement joins TRBV28 to TRBJ1-5; TRBD1 matches at 11 bases. This CDR3 is CASSPGQGGRQPQHF. Here the CDR3 DNA reads TGTGCCAGCAGCCCGGGACAGGGGGGGAGACAGCCCCAGCATTTT.